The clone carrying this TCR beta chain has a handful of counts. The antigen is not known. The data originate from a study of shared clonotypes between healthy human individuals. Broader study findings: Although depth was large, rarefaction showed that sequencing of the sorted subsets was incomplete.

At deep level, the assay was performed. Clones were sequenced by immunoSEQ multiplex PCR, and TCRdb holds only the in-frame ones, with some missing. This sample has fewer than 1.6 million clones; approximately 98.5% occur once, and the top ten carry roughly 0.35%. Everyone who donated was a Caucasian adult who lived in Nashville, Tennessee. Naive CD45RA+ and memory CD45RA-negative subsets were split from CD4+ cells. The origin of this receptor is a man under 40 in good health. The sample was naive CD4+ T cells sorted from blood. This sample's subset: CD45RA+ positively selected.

The CDR3 loop is CASSRTGNYGYTF. The CDR3 DNA follows: TGTGCCAGCAGCAGGACAGGGAACTATGGCTACACCTTC. V usage is TRBV4-2 and J usage is TRBJ1-2; 8 nucleotides line up with TRBD1. The CDR3 totals 13 residues. Germline V gene data show CDR1 as LGHNA and CDR2 as YNFKEQ. J lost 2 bases, V lost 5 bases, and 1 base had no gene match.